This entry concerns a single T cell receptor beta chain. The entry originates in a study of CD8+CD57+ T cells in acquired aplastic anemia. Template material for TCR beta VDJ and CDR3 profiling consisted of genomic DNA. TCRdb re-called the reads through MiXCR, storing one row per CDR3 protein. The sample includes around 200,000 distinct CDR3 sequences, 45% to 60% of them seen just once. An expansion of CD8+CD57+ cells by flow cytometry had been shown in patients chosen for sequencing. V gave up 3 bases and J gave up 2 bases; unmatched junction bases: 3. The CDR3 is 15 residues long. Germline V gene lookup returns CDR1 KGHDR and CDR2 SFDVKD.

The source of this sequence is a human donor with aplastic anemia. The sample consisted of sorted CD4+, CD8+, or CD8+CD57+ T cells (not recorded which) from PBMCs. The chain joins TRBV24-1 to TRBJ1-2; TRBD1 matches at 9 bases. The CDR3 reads CATSDPDRGNYGYTF. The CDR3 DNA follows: TGTGCCACCAGTGATCCTGACAGGGGGAACTATGGCTACACCTTC.